Shown below are 24 T cell receptor beta chains from a single sample sequenced in a study of control samples from healthy donors and cancer patients. Assay: immunoSEQ multiplex PCR; the TCRdb copy retains only in-frame clones and omits some. In the table there are approximately 94,000 clones, roughly nine tenths of which are singletons. Sequenced sample: blood. Receptors were obtained from a woman aged 50 to 65 in good health.

The J gene is TRBJ1-1, the V gene TRBV7-9; no reliable D call. Germline V gives CDR1 SEHNR, CDR2 FQNEAQ (reference sequence). Between the trimmed V and J ends, which lost 7 bases and 5 bases, there was a span of 14 bases. The CDR3 has 13 residues. CDR3 sequence (DNA): TGTGCCAGCATCCTGGTCCGAGGGACTGAAGCTTTCTTT. Amino acid sequence: CASILVRGTEAFF.

The chain uses TRBV7-2 and TRBJ1-6; TRBD1 is a possible D gene (6 bases). CDR1 is SGHTA, CDR2 FQGNSA, per germline. V was clipped by 6 bases and J by 7 bases, with 16 bases between them. The CDR3 is made up of 15 amino acids. The CDR3 DNA reads TGTGCCAGCAGGACGGACGGAGGGGGAAATTCACCCCTCCACTTT. Translating gives CASRTDGGGNSPLHF.

The chain carries TRBV7-2 and TRBJ2-1, with D possibly matching TRBD2 (6 bases). CDR1 SGHTA and CDR2 FQGNSA come from the germline V gene. The CDR3 covers 14 residues. Trimming shortened V by 1 base and J by 9 bases, and 13 bases separated the two germline ends. The CDR3 here is CASSLGGLGGEQFF. The DNA for the CDR3 is TGTGCCAGCAGCTTAGGAGGACTCGGGGGTGAGCAGTTCTTC.

DNA of the CDR3: TGTGCCAGCAGCCCCAGGTCTTGGTCAGGCTACACCTTC. Translating gives CASSPRSWSGYTF. The rearrangement uses TRBV6-2 or TRBV6-3 and TRBJ1-2, with unresolved D. Germline CDR1 is MNHEY and CDR2 is SVGEGT. The CDR3 sequence is 13 residues long. V lost 6 bases and J 8 bases, leaving 16 bases between the germline ends.

The chain carries TRBV5-1 and TRBJ2-1, with D possibly TRBD1 on 5 matching bases. V lost 0 bases to trimming and J lost 0 bases, with 7 bases between them. The CDR3 length is 15 residues. In germline, CDR1 is SGHRS, CDR2 YFSETQ. The CDR3: CASSLVGDSYNEQFF. CDR3 nucleotides: TGCGCCAGCAGCTTGGTAGGGGACTCCTACAATGAGCAGTTCTTC.

This rearrangement joins TRBV2 to TRBJ1-1, with 9 bases lining up with TRBD1. J was trimmed by 3 bases and V by 6 bases; bases with no gene match: 8. Germline lookup yields CDR1 SNHLY and CDR2 FYNNEI. This CDR3 is 15 amino acids long. CDR3 amino acids: CASRLQGASYTEAFF. DNA of the CDR3: TGTGCCAGCAGGTTACAGGGGGCTTCCTACACTGAAGCTTTCTTT.

The V call is TRBV19, the J call TRBJ1-3; no definite D call. The V gene lost 1 base and the J gene lost 0 bases, with 10 bases spanning the gap. CDR1 LNHDA and CDR2 SQIVND come from the germline V gene (reference sequence). This CDR3 region has 16 residues. The CDR3 sequence is CASSIGGHSSGNTIYF. CDR3 in DNA: TGTGCCAGTAGTATAGGGGGTCACAGCTCTGGAAACACCATATATTTT. Full variable domain (rest looked up from reference TRBV19 and TRBJ1-3): DGGITQSPKYLFRKEGQNVTLSCEQNLNHDAMYWYRQDPGQGLRLIYYSQIVNDFQKGDIAEGYSVSREKKESFPLTVTSAQKNPTAFYLCASSIGGHSSGNTIYFGEGSWLTVV.

This chain joins TRBV7-2 and TRBJ2-3; D unresolved. The CDR3 is made up of 12 amino acids. V lost 4 bases and J 0 bases, leaving 2 bases between the germline ends. CDR1 is SGHTA and CDR2 is FQGNSA in the germline V gene. In DNA form, the CDR3 reads TGTGCCAGCAGCTCTAGCACAGATACGCAGTATTTT. Amino acids: CASSSSTDTQYF.

The rearrangement joins TRBV15 to TRBJ1-2, with 7 bases aligning to TRBD1. This CDR3 is built from 14 residues. The ends lost 0 bases at V and 3 bases at J; junction bases unmatched: 1. Germline V CDR1 and CDR2: LNHNV, YYDKDF (reference sequence). The CDR3 nucleotides are TGTGCCACCAGCAGAGAACAGGGGCACTATGGCTACACCTTC. This codes for CATSREQGHYGYTF.

The genes are TRBV10-3 and TRBJ1-2; maybe TRBD1 (5 bases). CDR3 size: 14 residues. Germline V CDR1 and CDR2: ENHRY, SYGVKD. The V end was cut by 0 bases, the J end by 5 bases, with 10 bases between. The CDR3 loop is CAISESGTLYGYTF. The CDR3 region has the DNA TGTGCCATCAGTGAGTCCGGGACTTTGTATGGCTACACCTTC.

This chain uses TRBV4-2 with TRBJ2-1, with TRBD2 matching over 9 bases. From germline, CDR1 is LGHNA and CDR2 YNFKEQ. The CDR3 length is 15 residues. V lost 3 bases, J lost 5 bases, and 5 bases stayed unmatched. The CDR3 reads CASSHSGGYHNEQFF. The CDR3 coding sequence is TGTGCCAGCAGCCACAGCGGGGGGTACCACAATGAGCAGTTCTTC.

As for this clone: Its ends do not fully match the called genes, so a read error is possible. The rearrangement joins TRBV4-1 to TRBJ1-1; TRBD1 matches at 11 bases. The CDR3 spans 18 residues. Germline V gene lookup returns CDR1 MGHRA and CDR2 YSYEKL. DNA for the CDR3: TGCGCCAACAGCCAAGCCGGGACAGGGGGAAGAAGGGTCACTGAAGCTTTCTTT. Its protein product is CANSQAGTGGRRVTEAFF.

This rearrangement joins TRBV15 to TRBJ2-5; D gene unclear. CDR3 length: 13 amino acids. CDR1 LNHNV and CDR2 YYDKDF come from the germline V gene (reference sequence). With 5 bases removed from V and 2 bases from J, the gap between germline ends came to 9 bases. CDR3 residues: CATSRRSQETQYF. CDR3 in DNA: TGTGCCACCAGCCGGAGATCTCAAGAGACCCAGTACTTC.

The chain recombines TRBV4-3 with TRBJ1-3, with D maybe TRBD1 (6 bases). CDR3 length: 16 amino acids. In germline, CDR1 is LGHNA, CDR2 YSLEER. The V gene lost 4 bases and the J gene lost 0 bases, with 13 bases spanning the gap. The CDR3 region has the DNA TGCGCCAGCAGCCCGGACAGCTCGAGCTCTGGAAACACCATATATTTT. This gives the protein CASSPDSSSSGNTIYF.

The genes are TRBV7-2 and TRBJ1-2, with TRBD1 identical over 9 bases. Germline loops: CDR1 SGHTA, CDR2 FQGNSA. The CDR3 sequence is 17 residues long. J lost 1 base, V lost 4 bases, and 10 bases had no gene match. DNA for the CDR3: TGTGCCAGCAGCTCCGAAGTCGGACAGGGGAATAACTATGGCTACACCTTC. It encodes CASSSEVGQGNNYGYTF.

This sequence joins TRBV6-1 and TRBJ2-3; possibly TRBD2 for D (5 bases). Trimming left V 3 bases short and J 3 bases short, with 16 bases between. Germline CDR1 and CDR2: MNHNS and SASEGT. This CDR3 is 16 amino acids long. In DNA, the CDR3 is TGTGCCAGCAGTGACCGAGTGGGTACGGGGACAGATACGCAGTATTTT. This translates into CASSDRVGTGTDTQYF.

The chain employs TRBV19 and TRBJ2-3; D remains unclear. Germline V gene data show CDR1 as LNHDA and CDR2 as SQIVND (reference sequence). This CDR3 has 15 residues. The V end lost 5 bases, the J end lost 0 bases, and 12 bases lay between the germline ends. CDR3 bases: TGTGCCAGTAGTGCTGCAGTGGGGAGCACAGATACGCAGTATTTT. This sequence encodes CASSAAVGSTDTQYF.

By share of the sample, this clone is medium-sized (0.01 to 0.1%). The rearrangement links TRBV3-1 (or the pseudogene TRBV3-2) to TRBJ2-7; the match to TRBD1 covers 11 bases. V dropped 3 bases and J dropped 4; count of bases not matched to a gene: 8. The germline gives CDR1 LGHDT, CDR2 YNNKEL (reference sequence). The CDR3 is 16 amino acids. In DNA, the CDR3 is TGTGCCAGCAGCCACAACCGGGGACAGGGGGGGTACGAGCAGTACTTC. Its protein is CASSHNRGQGGYEQYF.

The chain has TRBV9 and TRBJ2-5; D not resolved. CDR1 SGDLS and CDR2 YYNGEE come from the germline V gene. V lost 0 bases, J lost 3 bases, and 9 bases lay in between. The CDR3 totals 14 residues. CDR3 sequence reads: CASSVDGLKETQYF. CDR3 nucleotides: TGTGCCAGCAGCGTAGATGGGCTTAAAGAGACCCAGTACTTC.

This chain connects TRBV29-1 to TRBJ1-1; D ambiguous. Germline-derived CDR1 and CDR2 are SQVTM and ANQGSEA. This CDR3 comprises 14 residues. V lost 4 bases and J 6 bases, leaving 18 bases between the germline ends. CDR3 in DNA: TGCAGCGTTGGCGGTAGGCGGTCCGAACCTGAAGCTTTCTTT. It encodes CSVGGRRSEPEAFF.

CDR3 loop: CASSYSTGNNEQFF. DNA for the CDR3: TGTGCCAGCAGCTATTCGACTGGAAACAATGAGCAGTTCTTC. The V gene is TRBV7-9, the J gene TRBJ2-1, with no clear D. Trimming stripped 4 bases from V and 5 bases from J, with 12 bases between. CDR3 length: 14 amino acids. Germline CDR1 is SEHNR and CDR2 is FQNEAQ (reference sequence).

The chain employs TRBV2 and TRBJ2-3; possibly TRBD2 for D (5 bases). CDR3 length: 16 residues. From germline, CDR1 is SNHLY and CDR2 FYNNEI. V was clipped by 4 bases and J by 8 bases, with 22 bases between them. The CDR3 nucleotides are TGTGCCAGCAGTGCCCAATTGACTGGATACGGGGTTACGCAGTATTTT. Residues: CASSAQLTGYGVTQYF.

V gene TRBV21-1 combines with J gene TRBJ1-1; the D segment call TRBD1 is taken from the table without a DNA check. TRBV21-1 represents a pseudogene. The CDR3 is 14 residues long. CDR3 nucleotides: TGTGCCAGCAGCAAAGTGGACACGAACACTGAAGCTTTCTTT. It specifies CASSKVDTNTEAFF.

The chain couples TRBV4-1 to TRBJ2-7; TRBD2 matches at 7 bases. Germline assignment: CDR1 MGHRA and CDR2 YSYEKL. This CDR3 contains 14 residues. With V trimmed by 4 bases and J by 7 bases, 10 bases remained unmatched. CDR3 in amino acids: CASSRVSGGEEQYF. CDR3 nucleotides: TGCGCCAGCAGCCGGGTTTCTGGGGGGGAAGAGCAGTACTTC.